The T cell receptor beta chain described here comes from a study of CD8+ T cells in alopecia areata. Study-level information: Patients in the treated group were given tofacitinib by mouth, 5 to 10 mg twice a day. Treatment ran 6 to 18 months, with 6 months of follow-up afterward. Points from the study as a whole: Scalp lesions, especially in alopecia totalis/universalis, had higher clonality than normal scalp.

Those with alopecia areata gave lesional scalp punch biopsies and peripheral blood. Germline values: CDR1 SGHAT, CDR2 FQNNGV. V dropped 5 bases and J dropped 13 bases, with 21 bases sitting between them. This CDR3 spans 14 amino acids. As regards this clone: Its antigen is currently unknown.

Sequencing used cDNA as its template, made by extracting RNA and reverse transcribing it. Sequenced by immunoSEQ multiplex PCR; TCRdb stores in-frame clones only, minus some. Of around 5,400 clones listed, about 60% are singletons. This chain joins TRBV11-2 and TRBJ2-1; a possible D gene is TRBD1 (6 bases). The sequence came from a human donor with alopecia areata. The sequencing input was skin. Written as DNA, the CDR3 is TGTGCCAGCAGCCCGGTGACAGGAACCCCCACACAGTTCTTC. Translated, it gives CASSPVTGTPTQFF. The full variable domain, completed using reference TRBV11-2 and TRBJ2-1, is EAGVAQSPRYKIIEKRQSVAFWCNPISGHATLYWYQQILGQGPKLLIQFQNNGVVDDSQLPKDRFSAERLKGVDSTLKIQPAKLEDSAVYLCASSPVTGTPTQFFGPGTRLTVL.